Sequencing of this TCR beta chain was carried out in a study of blood T cells in healthy people across ages. Points from the study as a whole: Per million T cells, TCR beta diversity dropped about linearly as age rose. It was not known whether donors were CMV positive (a possible confounder of expanded clonotype changes).

Next came a second PCR, run for about 7 to 12 cycles, which used a sample-barcoded 5' primer along with a J-beta primer mix. CDR3-containing paired-end reads numbering at least 2.5 million came from each sample. One entry per CDR3 protein, called by TCRdb with MiXCR from the 5' RACE reads. The sample lists approximately 1.5 million distinct CDR3 sequences; approximately 32% were seen once. This clonotype was recorded a few times. Its cognate antigen is unknown. Germline assignment: CDR1 MDHEN and CDR2 SYDVKM. The CDR3 is made up of 15 amino acids. Deletions cut 6 bases from V and 4 bases from J, with 18 bases between. Peripheral blood from each donor was collected in a volume of roughly 9.2 milliliters.

This TCR was sampled from a woman aged 30 to 39 in good health. The material sequenced was blood. The chain joins TRBV28 to TRBJ2-5, with D tentatively TRBD2 (6 bases). CDR3 coding DNA: TGTGCCAGCAGCATCCCCCAGCGGGTGGGAGAGACCCAGTACTTC. Translation: CASSIPQRVGETQYF.